This T cell receptor (beta chain) is drawn from a study of cytomegalovirus exposure and HLA in healthy donors. Germline assignment: CDR1 MGHDK and CDR2 SYGVNS. There are 15 residues in the CDR3. The V end was cut by 5 bases, the J end by 3 bases, with 16 bases between. The assay was immunoSEQ multiplex PCR, and TCRdb's table has in-frame clones only and misses some. The table records 120,000 or so clones, approximately 94% of them present only once. The sequence was collected from a man younger than 30 in good health and CMV-seronegative. J is TRBJ1-1 and V is TRBV25-1; a weak D match, TRBD1 (6 bases). The sample consisted of PBMCs. CDR3 loop: CASSFDEGVYTEAFF. In DNA form, the CDR3 reads TGTGCCAGCAGTTTCGACGAGGGGGTTTACACTGAAGCTTTCTTT.